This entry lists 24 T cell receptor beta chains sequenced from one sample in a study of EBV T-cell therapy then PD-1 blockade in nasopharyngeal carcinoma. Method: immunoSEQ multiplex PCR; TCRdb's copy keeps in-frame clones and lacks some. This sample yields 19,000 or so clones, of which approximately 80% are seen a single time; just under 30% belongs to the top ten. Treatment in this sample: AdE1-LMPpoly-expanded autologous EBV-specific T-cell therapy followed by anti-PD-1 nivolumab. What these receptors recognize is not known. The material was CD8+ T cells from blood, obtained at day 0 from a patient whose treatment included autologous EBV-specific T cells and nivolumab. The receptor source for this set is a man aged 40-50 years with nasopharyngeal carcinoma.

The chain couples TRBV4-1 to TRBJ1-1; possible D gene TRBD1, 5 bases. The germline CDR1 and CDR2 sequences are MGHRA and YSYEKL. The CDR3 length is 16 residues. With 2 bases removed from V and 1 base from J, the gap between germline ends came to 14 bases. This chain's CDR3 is CASSQSRQSSNTEAFF. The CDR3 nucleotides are TGCGCCAGCAGCCAATCTCGACAGAGCTCGAACACTGAAGCTTTCTTT.

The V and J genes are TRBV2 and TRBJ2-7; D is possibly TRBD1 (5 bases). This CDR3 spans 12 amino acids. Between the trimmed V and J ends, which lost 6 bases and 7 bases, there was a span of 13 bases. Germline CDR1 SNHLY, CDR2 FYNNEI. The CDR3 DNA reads TGTGCCAGCAGCAGAAAGACAGTTGAGCAGTACTTC. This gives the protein CASSRKTVEQYF.

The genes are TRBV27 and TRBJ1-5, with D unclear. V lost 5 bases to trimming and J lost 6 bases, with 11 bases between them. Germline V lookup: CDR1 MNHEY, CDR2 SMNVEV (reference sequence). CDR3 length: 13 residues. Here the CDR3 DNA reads TGTGCCAGCAGTCTAGAGGGTCCTCAGCCCCAGCATTTT. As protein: CASSLEGPQPQHF.

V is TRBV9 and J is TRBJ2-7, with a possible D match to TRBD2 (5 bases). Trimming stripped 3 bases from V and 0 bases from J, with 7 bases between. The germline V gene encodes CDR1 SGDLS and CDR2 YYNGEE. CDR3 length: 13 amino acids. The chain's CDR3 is CASSAGDSYEQYF. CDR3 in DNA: TGTGCCAGCAGCGCCGGGGACTCCTACGAGCAGTACTTC.

The CDR3 here is CASSADGNTGELFF. CDR3 in DNA: TGTGCCAGCAGCGCGGACGGGAACACCGGGGAGCTGTTTTTT. The V call is TRBV5-4, the J call TRBJ2-2; unclear D gene. Trimming removed 4 bases at V and 1 base at J, with 8 bases between. The germline V gene encodes CDR1 SGHNT and CDR2 YYREEE (reference sequence). The CDR3 covers 14 residues.

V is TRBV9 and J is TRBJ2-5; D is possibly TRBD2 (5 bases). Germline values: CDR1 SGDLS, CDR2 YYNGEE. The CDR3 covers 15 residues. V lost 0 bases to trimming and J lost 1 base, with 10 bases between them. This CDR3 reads CASSVAHTSQETQYF. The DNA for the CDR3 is TGTGCCAGCAGCGTAGCCCATACTAGCCAAGAGACCCAGTACTTC.

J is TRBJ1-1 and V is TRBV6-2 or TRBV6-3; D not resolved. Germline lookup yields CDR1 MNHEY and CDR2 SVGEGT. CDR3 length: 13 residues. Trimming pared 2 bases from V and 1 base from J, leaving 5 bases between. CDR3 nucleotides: TGTGCCAGCAGTTACGCAGAGAACACTGAAGCTTTCTTT. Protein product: CASSYAENTEAFF.

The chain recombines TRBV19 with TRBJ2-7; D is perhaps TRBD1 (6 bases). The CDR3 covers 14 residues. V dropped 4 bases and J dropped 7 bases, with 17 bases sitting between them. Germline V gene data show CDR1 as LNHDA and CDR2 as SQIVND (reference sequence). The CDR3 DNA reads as TGTGCCAGTAGTAGGGACATCACCCCTTCAGAGCAGTACTTC. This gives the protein CASSRDITPSEQYF.

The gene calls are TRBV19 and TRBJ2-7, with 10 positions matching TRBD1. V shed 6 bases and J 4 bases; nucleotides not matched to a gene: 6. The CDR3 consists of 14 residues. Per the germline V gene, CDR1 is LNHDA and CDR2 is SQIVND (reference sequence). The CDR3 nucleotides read TGTGCCAGTAGCTGGGGACAGGGGAATTACGAGCAGTACTTC. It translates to CASSWGQGNYEQYF.

The CDR3 coding sequence is TGTGCCAGCAGTTCAACAGGGGCCTACGAGCAGTACTTC. Translating gives CASSSTGAYEQYF. This chain joins TRBV6-5 and TRBJ2-7, with TRBD1 matching 7 bases. The CDR3 extends over 13 amino acids. The V gene's germline CDR1 is MNHEY and CDR2 SVGAGI. With 4 bases clipped from V and 2 bases from J, the junction kept 2 bases outside the gene matches.

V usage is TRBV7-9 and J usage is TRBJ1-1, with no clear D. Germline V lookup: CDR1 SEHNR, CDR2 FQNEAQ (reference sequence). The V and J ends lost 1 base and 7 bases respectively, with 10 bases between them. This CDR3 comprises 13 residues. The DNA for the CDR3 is TGTGCCAGCAGCTTAGTCGGAACCGATGAAGCTTTCTTT. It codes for CASSLVGTDEAFF.

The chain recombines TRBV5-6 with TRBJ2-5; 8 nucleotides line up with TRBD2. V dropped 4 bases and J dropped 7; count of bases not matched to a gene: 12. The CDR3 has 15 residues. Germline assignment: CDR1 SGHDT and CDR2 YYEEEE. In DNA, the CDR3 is TGTGCCAGCAGCCCTTGGGGACTAGACGTTTCGACCCAGTACTTC. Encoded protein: CASSPWGLDVSTQYF. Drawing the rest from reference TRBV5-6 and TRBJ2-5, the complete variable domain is DAGVTQSPTHLIKTRGQQVTLRCSPKSGHDTVSWYQQALGQGPQFIFQYYEEEERQRGNFPDRFSGHQFPNYSSELNVNALLLGDSALYLCASSPWGLDVSTQYFGPGTRLLVL.

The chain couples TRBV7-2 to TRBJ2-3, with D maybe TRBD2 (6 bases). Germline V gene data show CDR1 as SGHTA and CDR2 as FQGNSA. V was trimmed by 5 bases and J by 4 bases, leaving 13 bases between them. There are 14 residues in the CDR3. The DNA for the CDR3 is TGTGCCAGCAGCCCCCGCGGGGTGGCAGATACGCAGTATTTT. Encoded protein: CASSPRGVADTQYF.

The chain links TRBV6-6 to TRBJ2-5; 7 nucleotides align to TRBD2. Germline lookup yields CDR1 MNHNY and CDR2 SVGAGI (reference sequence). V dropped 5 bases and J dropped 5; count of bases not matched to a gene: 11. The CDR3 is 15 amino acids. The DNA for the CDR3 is TGTGCCAGCAGTCAATGGGGGGGAATTCGGGAGACCCAGTACTTC. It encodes CASSQWGGIRETQYF.

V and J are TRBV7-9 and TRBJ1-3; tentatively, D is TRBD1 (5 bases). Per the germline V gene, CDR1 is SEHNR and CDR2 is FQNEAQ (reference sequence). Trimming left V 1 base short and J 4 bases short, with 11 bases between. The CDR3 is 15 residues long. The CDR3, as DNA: TGTGCCAGCAGCTTAGAGGGGACTCCGGGAAACACCATATATTTT. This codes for CASSLEGTPGNTIYF.

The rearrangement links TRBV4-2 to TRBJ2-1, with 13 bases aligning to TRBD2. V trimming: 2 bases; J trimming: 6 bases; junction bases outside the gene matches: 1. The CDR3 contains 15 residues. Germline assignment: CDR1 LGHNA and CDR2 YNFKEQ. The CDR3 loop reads CASSQTSGGANEQFF. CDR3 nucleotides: TGTGCCAGCAGCCAAACTAGCGGGGGGGCCAATGAGCAGTTCTTC.

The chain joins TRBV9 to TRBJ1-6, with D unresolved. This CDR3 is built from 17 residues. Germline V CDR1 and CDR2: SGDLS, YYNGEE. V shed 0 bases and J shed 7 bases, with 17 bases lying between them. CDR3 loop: CASSVEKAPIKNSPLHF. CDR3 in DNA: TGTGCCAGCAGCGTAGAGAAAGCACCCATCAAAAATTCACCCCTCCACTTT.

CDR3: CASSFRDVGREQYF. The CDR3 DNA follows: TGTGCCAGCAGTTTTAGGGACGTCGGGCGCGAGCAGTACTTC. The chain carries TRBV27 and TRBJ2-7; the D call may be TRBD1 or TRBD2 (5 bases each). Trimming removed 3 bases at V and 6 bases at J, with 15 bases between. The CDR3 is 14 amino acids. Germline loops: CDR1 MNHEY, CDR2 SMNVEV (reference sequence).

CDR3 coding DNA: TGTGCCAGCAGTTACCACTACGAGCAGTACTTC. It specifies CASSYHYEQYF. The chain joins TRBV6-2 or TRBV6-3 to TRBJ2-7; D is undetermined. CDR3 length: 11 residues. Trimming left V 2 bases short and J 3 bases short, with 2 bases between. CDR1 MNHEY and CDR2 SVGEGT come from the germline V gene.

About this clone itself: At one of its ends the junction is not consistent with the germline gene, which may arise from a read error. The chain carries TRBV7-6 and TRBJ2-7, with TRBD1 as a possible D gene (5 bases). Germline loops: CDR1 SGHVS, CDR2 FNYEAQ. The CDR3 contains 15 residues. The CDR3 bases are TGTGCCAGCAGTTTAGGGGCAGGAATCGTCTACGAGCAGTACTTC. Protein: CASSLGAGIVYEQYF. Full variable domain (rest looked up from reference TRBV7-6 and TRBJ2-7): GAGVSQSPRYKVTKRGQDVALRCDPISGHVSLYWYRQALGQGPEFLTYFNYEAQQDKSGLPNDRFSAERPEGSISTLTIQRTEQRDSAMYRCASSLGAGIVYEQYFGPGTRLTVT.

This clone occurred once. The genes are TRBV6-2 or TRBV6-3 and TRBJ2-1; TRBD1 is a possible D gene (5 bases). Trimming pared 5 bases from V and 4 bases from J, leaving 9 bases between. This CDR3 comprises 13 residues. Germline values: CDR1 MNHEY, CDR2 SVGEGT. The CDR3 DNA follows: TGTGCCAGCAGTCAACAGGATTACAATGAGCAGTTCTTC. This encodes CASSQQDYNEQFF.

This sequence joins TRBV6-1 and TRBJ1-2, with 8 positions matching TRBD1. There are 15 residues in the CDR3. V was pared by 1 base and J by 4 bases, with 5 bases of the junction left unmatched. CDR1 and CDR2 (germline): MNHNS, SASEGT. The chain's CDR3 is CASSEDPDRAYGYTF. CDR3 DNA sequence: TGTGCCAGCAGTGAAGACCCGGACAGGGCCTATGGCTACACCTTC.

The CDR3 DNA is TGTGCCAGCAGCTTGGCCAGGGGGATGATGGGTGAAGCTTTCTTT. Amino acids: CASSLARGMMGEAFF. V usage is TRBV5-4 and J usage is TRBJ1-1; 7 bases match TRBD1. The CDR3 has 15 amino acids. V lost 0 bases, J lost 7 bases, and 9 bases stayed unmatched. Per the germline V gene, CDR1 is SGHNT and CDR2 is YYREEE (reference sequence).

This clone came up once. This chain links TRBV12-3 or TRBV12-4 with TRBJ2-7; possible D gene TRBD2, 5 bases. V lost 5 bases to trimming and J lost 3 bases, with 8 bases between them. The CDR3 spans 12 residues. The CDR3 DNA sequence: TGTGCCAGCAGTCAACTAGACTACGAGCAGTACTTC. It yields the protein CASSQLDYEQYF.